This entry lists 12 T cell receptor beta chains sequenced from one sample in a study of response to subunit inactivated influenza vaccine. TCRdb used MiXCR to reprocess the RT-PCR reads, holding one entry per CDR3 protein. Among about 570,000 distinct CDR3 sequences listed, roughly 12% were seen once. The input for sequencing was PBMCs from blood, taken on the day of vaccination. The receptors shown here come from a man aged 45 to 65 who received an inactivated influenza vaccine.

This clonotype was recorded many times. The CDR3 reads CASSLGEDYNEQFF. CDR3 nucleotides: TGCGCCAGCAGCTTGGGGGAGGACTACAATGAGCAGTTCTTC. The chain uses TRBV5-1 and TRBJ2-1, with D tentatively TRBD2 (6 bases). Germline V lookup: CDR1 SGHRS, CDR2 YFSETQ. Trimming took 0 bases from V and 3 from J, leaving 7 bases between them. The CDR3 is 14 amino acids.

This clonotype was observed many times. The CDR3 bases are TGCGCCAGCAGCCAGGACTCGTCCAATGAGCAGTTCTTC. Its translation is CASSQDSSNEQFF. V and J are TRBV5-1 and TRBJ2-1, with a weak D call TRBD2 (5 bases). This CDR3 contains 13 residues. Germline loops: CDR1 SGHRS, CDR2 YFSETQ. The ends were cut back, 4 bases at V and 6 bases at J, with 11 bases in the middle. Full variable domain (missing parts from reference TRBV5-1 and TRBJ2-1): KAGVTQTPRYLIKTRGQQVTLSCSPISGHRSVSWYQQTPGQGLQFLFEYFSETQRNKGNFPGRFSGRQFSNSRSEMNVSTLELGDSALYLCASSQDSSNEQFFGPGTRLTVL.

The chain employs TRBV5-1 and TRBJ2-4, with 7 positions matching TRBD2. The CDR3 runs to 16 residues. V lost 0 bases to trimming and J lost 4 bases; unmatched junction nucleotides: 7. Germline V CDR1 and CDR2: SGHRS, YFSETQ. The CDR3 sequence: CASSLDRAGEKNIQYF. In DNA form, the CDR3 reads TGCGCCAGCAGCTTGGATAGGGCGGGAGAGAAAAACATTCAGTACTTC.

This clonotype was seen a few times. The CDR3 sequence is CASSSQTDYGYTF. The CDR3 bases are TGTGCCAGCAGCTCCCAAACAGATTATGGCTACACCTTC. The rearrangement links TRBV7-2 to TRBJ1-2; unclear D gene. There are 13 residues in the CDR3. With 4 bases removed from V and 5 bases from J, the gap between germline ends came to 11 bases. Germline CDR1 reads SGHTA; CDR2 reads FQGNSA.

This clonotype was recorded many times. The V gene is TRBV6-5, the J gene TRBJ2-7, with 10 bases that match TRBD1. CDR3 length equals 15 residues. With 0 bases clipped from V and 2 bases from J, the junction kept 1 base outside the gene matches. Germline CDR1 is MNHEY and CDR2 is SVGAGI. CDR3 bases: TGTGCCAGCAGTTACTCGGGACAGGGGACCTACGAGCAGTACTTC. This codes for CASSYSGQGTYEQYF.

This sequence joins TRBV10-3 and TRBJ2-7, with 8 bases aligning to TRBD1. This CDR3 is built from 12 residues. Germline V gives CDR1 ENHRY, CDR2 SYGVKD. CDR3 loop: CATMADRDEQYF. The CDR3 nucleotides read TGTGCTACCATGGCGGACAGGGACGAGCAGTACTTC.

In its sample, this clonotype was seen a few times. This chain links TRBV2 with TRBJ2-2; the D gene is possibly TRBD1 (6 bases). This CDR3 contains 16 residues. V was clipped by 6 bases and J by 0 bases, with 14 bases between them. CDR1 is SNHLY, CDR2 FYNNEI, per germline. CDR3 in amino acids: CASRPPGTTNTGELFF. CDR3 sequence (DNA): TGTGCCAGCAGACCGCCCGGGACAACGAACACCGGGGAGCTGTTTTTT. Complete variable domain (other parts from reference TRBV2 and TRBJ2-2): EPEVTQTPSHQVTQMGQEVILRCVPISNHLYFYWYRQILGQKVEFLVSFYNNEISEKSEIFDDQFSVERPDGSNFTLKIRSTKLEDSAMYFCASRPPGTTNTGELFFGEGSRLTVL.

The chain uses TRBV7-2 and TRBJ2-1; 9 bases agree with TRBD2. The V gene end was trimmed by 5 bases and the J gene end by 5 bases; junction bases not matched to a gene: 10. The length of the CDR3 is 16 residues. CDR1 is SGHTA and CDR2 is FQGNSA in the germline V gene. The CDR3 nucleotides are TGTGCCAGCAGCCAGGTCTTTGCGGGAGGGAACAATGAGCAGTTCTTC. It yields the protein CASSQVFAGGNNEQFF.

This clonotype was observed a handful of times. The chain is built from TRBV6-1 and TRBJ2-3; 16 bases are shared with TRBD2. The V segment lost 5 bases and the J segment 4 bases; nucleotides outside the gene matches: 3. This CDR3 has 16 amino acids. The V gene's germline CDR1 is MNHNS and CDR2 SASEGT. CDR3 loop: CASSQGLAGGPDTQYF. Here the CDR3 DNA reads TGTGCCAGCAGTCAGGGACTAGCGGGAGGGCCAGATACGCAGTATTTT.

The chain is built from TRBV18 and TRBJ1-5, with D maybe TRBD1 (6 bases). Germline values: CDR1 KGHSH, CDR2 LQKENI. CDR3 size: 15 residues. Deletions cut 3 bases from V and 4 bases from J, with 13 bases between. The CDR3 DNA is TGTGCCAGCTCACCCGGAGGACAGAATAATCAGCCCCAGCATTTT. Protein: CASSPGGQNNQPQHF.

This clonotype has ten or more counts. The rearrangement joins TRBV12-3 or TRBV12-4 to TRBJ2-3, with TRBD2 matching 8 bases. CDR3 length: 15 amino acids. After removal of 5 bases from V and 1 base from J, the junction contained 5 bases not matched to a gene. The CDR3 DNA reads as TGTGCCAGCAGTCCCGCGGGGGGCCGCACAGATACGCAGTATTTT. It codes for CASSPAGGRTDTQYF.

This clonotype was found a few times. V and J are TRBV7-9 and TRBJ2-5; D is undetermined. Germline lookup yields CDR1 SEHNR and CDR2 FQNEAQ (reference sequence). Trimming removed 2 bases at V and 2 bases at J, with 12 bases between. The CDR3 totals 15 residues. The CDR3 nucleotides read TGTGCCAGCAGCTTACGGTTCAGCGCACAAGAGACCCAGTACTTC. Translating gives CASSLRFSAQETQYF.